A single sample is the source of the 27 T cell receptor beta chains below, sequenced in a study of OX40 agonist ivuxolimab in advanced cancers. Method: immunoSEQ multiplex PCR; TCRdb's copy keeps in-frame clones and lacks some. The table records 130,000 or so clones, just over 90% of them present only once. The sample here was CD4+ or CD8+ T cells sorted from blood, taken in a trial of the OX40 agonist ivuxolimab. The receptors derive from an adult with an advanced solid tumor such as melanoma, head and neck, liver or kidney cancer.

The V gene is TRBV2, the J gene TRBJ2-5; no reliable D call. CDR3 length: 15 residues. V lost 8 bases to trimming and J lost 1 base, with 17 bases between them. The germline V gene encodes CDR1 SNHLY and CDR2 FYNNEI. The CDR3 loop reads CASSFGRPTQETQYF. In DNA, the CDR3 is TGTGCCAGCTCGTTTGGCCGACCAACCCAAGAGACCCAGTACTTC.

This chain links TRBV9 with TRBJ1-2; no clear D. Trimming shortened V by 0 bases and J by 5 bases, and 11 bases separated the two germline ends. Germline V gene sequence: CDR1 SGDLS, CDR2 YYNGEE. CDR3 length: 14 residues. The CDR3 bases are TGTGCCAGCAGCGTAGGGCAACTGTGGTATGGCTACACCTTC. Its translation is CASSVGQLWYGYTF.

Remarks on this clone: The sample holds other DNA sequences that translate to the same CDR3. The CDR3 here is CASSGLVYNEQFF. The CDR3 bases are TGTGCCAGCTCAGGACTGGTTTACAATGAGCAGTTCTTC. The V and J genes are TRBV7-2 and TRBJ2-1; TRBD2 is a possible D gene (5 bases). CDR3 size: 13 residues. V lost 8 bases and J 4 bases, leaving 12 bases between the germline ends. The germline V gene encodes CDR1 SGHTA and CDR2 FQGNSA.

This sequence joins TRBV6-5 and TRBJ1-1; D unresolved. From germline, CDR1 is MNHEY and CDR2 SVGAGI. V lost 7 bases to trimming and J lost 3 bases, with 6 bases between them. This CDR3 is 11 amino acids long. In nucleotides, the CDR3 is TGTGCCAGCATTTTGTACACTGAAGCTTTCTTT. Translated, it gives CASILYTEAFF.

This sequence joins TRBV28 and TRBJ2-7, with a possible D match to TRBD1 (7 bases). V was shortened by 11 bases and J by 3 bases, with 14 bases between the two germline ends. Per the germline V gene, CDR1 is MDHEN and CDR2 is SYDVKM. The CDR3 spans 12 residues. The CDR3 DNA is TGTGCCGGCGGGACAGATCTCTACGAGCAGTACTTC. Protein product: CAGGTDLYEQYF. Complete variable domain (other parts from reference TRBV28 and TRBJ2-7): DVKVTQSSRYLVKRTGEKVFLECVQDMDHENMFWYRQDPGLGLRLIYFSYDVKMKEKGDIPEGYSVSREKKERFSLILESASTNQTSMYLCAGGTDLYEQYFGPGTRLTVT.

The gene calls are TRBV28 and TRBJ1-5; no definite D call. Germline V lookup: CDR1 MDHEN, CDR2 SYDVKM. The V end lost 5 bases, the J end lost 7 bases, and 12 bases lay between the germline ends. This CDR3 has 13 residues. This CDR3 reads CASSAGIRQPQHF. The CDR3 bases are TGTGCCAGCAGTGCCGGGATTCGCCAGCCCCAGCATTTT.

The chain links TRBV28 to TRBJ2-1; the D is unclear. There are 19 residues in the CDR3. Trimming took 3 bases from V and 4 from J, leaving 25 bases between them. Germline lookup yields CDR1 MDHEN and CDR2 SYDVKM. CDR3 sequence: CASSFVNTPGWVQYNEQFF. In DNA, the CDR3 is TGTGCCAGCAGTTTTGTAAACACACCGGGCTGGGTACAATACAATGAGCAGTTCTTC.

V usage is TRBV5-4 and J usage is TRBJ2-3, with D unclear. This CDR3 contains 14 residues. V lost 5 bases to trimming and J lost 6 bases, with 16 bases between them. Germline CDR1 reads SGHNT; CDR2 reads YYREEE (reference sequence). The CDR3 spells CASRPYPVTDTQYF. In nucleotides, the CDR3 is TGTGCCAGCAGACCCTACCCAGTAACGGATACGCAGTATTTT.

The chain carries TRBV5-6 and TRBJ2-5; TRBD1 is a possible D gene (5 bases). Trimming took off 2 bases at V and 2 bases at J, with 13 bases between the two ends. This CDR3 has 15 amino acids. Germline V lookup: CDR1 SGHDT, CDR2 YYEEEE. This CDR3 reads CASSFRTSIQETQYF. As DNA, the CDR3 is TGTGCCAGCAGCTTTAGGACATCGATACAAGAGACCCAGTACTTC. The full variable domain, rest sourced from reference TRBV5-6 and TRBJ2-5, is DAGVTQSPTHLIKTRGQQVTLRCSPKSGHDTVSWYQQALGQGPQFIFQYYEEEERQRGNFPDRFSGHQFPNYSSELNVNALLLGDSALYLCASSFRTSIQETQYFGPGTRLLVL.

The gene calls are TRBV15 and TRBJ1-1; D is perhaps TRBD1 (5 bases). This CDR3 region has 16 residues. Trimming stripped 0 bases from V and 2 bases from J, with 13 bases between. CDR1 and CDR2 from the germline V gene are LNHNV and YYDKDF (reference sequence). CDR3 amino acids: CATSRDPQGINTEAFF. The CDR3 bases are TGTGCCACCAGCAGAGATCCCCAGGGAATAAACACTGAAGCTTTCTTT.

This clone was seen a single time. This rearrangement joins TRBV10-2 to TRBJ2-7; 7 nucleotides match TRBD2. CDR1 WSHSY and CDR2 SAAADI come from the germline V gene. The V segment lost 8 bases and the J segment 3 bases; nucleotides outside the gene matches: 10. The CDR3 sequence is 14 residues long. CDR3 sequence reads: CASWEGTVNYEQYF. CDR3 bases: TGCGCCAGCTGGGAGGGGACGGTAAACTACGAGCAGTACTTC.

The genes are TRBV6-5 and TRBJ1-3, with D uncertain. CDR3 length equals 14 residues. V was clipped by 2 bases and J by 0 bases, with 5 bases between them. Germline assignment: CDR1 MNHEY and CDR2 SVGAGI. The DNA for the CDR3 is TGTGCCAGCAGTTACCGGGGCTCTGGAAACACCATATATTTT. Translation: CASSYRGSGNTIYF.

CDR3 protein: CASITGRTGQNTEAFF. The DNA for the CDR3 is TGTGCCAGTATCACGGGGAGAACCGGTCAAAACACTGAAGCTTTCTTT. This chain links TRBV19 with TRBJ1-1; no reliable D call. Germline V CDR1 and CDR2: LNHDA, SQIVND (reference sequence). The CDR3 runs to 16 residues. The V end was cut by 7 bases, the J end by 2 bases, with 20 bases between.

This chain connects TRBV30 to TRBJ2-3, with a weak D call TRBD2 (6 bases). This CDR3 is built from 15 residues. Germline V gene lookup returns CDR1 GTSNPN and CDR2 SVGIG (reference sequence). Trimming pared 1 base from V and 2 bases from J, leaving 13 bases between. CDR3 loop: CAWSEAGTNTDTQYF. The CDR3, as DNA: TGTGCCTGGAGTGAGGCGGGGACGAACACAGATACGCAGTATTTT.

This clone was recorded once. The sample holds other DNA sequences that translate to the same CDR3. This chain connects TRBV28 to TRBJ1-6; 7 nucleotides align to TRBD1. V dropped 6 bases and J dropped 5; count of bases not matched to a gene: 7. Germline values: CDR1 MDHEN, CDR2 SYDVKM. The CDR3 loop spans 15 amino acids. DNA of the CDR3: TGTGCCAGCAGCCCTCCGACAGGGAATAATTCACCCCTCCACTTT. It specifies CASSPPTGNNSPLHF.

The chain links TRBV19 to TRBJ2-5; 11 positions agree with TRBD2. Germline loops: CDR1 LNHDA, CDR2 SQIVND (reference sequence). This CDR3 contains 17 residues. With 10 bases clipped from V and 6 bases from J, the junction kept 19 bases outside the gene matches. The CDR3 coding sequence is TGTGCCACCTCGGAGACTAGCGGGGTGCGCCGCGGAAAGACCCAGTACTTC. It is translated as CATSETSGVRRGKTQYF.

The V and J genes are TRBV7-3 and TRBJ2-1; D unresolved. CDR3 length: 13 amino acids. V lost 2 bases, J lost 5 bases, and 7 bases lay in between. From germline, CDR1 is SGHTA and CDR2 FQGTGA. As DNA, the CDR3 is TGTGCCAGCAGCTTAGGTCGACACAATGAGCAGTTCTTC. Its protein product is CASSLGRHNEQFF.

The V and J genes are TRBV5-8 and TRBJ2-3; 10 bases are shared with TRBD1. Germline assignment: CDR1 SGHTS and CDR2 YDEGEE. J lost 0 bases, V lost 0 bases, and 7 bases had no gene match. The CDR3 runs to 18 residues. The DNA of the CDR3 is TGTGCCAGCAGCTTGGGACAGGGGGCCGGTATCAGCACAGATACGCAGTATTTT. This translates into CASSLGQGAGISTDTQYF.

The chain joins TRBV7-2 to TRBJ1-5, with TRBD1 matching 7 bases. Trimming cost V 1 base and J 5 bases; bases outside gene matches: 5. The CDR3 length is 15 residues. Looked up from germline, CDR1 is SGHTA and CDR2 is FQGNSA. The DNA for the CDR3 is TGTGCCAGCAGCTTAGGACAGGGTTTTTATCAGCCCCAGCATTTT. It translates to CASSLGQGFYQPQHF.

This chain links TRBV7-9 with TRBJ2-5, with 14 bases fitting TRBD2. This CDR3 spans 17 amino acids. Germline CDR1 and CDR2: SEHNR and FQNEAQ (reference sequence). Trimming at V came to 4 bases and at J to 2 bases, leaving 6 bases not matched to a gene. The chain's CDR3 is CASSSAGTSGGQETQYF. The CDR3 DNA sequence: TGTGCCAGCAGCTCCGCCGGGACTAGCGGGGGACAAGAGACCCAGTACTTC. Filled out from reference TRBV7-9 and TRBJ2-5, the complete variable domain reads DTGVSQNPRHKITKRGQNVTFRCDPISEHNRLYWYRQTLGQGPEFLTYFQNEAQLEKSRLLSDRFSAERPKGSFSTLEIQRTEQGDSAMYLCASSSAGTSGGQETQYFGPGTRLLVL.

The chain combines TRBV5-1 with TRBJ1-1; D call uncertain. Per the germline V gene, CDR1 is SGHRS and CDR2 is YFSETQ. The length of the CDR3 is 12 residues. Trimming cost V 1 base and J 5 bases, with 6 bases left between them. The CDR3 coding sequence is TGCGCCAGCAGCTTGAGCGGAACTGAAGCTTTCTTT. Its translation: CASSLSGTEAFF.

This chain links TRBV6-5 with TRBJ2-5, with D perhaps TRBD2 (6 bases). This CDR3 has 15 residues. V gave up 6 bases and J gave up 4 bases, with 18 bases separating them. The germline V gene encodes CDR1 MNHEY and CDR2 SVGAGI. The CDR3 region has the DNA TGTGCCAGCAGCCCCGGTCAGGGAGGTTTAGAGACCCAGTACTTC. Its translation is CASSPGQGGLETQYF.

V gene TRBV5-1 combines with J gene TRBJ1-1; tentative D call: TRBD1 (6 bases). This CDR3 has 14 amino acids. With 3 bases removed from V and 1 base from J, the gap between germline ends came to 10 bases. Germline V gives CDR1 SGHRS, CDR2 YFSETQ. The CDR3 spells CASSSGHWNTEAFF. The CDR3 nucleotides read TGCGCCAGCAGCTCGGGACACTGGAACACTGAAGCTTTCTTT.

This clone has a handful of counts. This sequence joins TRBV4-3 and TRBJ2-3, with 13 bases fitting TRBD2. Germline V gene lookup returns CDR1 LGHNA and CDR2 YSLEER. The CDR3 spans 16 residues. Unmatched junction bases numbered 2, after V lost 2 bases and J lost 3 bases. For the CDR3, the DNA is TGCGCCAGCAGCCAAAGGACTAGCGGGAGTACAGATACGCAGTATTTT. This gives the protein CASSQRTSGSTDTQYF.

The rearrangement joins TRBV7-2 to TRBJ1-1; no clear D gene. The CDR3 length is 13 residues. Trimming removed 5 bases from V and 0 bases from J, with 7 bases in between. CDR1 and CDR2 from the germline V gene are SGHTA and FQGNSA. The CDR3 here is CASSQRMNTEAFF. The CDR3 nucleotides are TGTGCCAGCAGCCAAAGGATGAACACTGAAGCTTTCTTT.

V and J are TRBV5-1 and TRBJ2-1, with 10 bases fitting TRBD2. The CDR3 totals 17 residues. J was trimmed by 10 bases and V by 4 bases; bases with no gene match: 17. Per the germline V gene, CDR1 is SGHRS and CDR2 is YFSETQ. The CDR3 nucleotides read TGCGCCAGCAGCCCCGGCGGTCTAGCGGGAGTCGGCGGAGAGCAGTTCTTC. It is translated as CASSPGGLAGVGGEQFF.

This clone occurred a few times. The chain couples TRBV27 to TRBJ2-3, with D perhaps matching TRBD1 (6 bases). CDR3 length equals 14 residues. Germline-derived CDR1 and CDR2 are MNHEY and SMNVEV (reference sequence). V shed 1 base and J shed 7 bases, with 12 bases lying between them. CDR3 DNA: TGTGCCAGCAGTTTATGGGGGCCGGGATATACGCAGTATTTT. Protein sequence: CASSLWGPGYTQYF.